The rows below give T cell receptor beta chains drawn from one sample of a study of cytomegalovirus exposure and HLA in healthy donors. The method was immunoSEQ multiplex PCR; TCRdb's version includes in-frame clones alone and lacks a portion of them. In the table there are 140,000 to 150,000 clones, around 78% of which are singletons. Sequenced input: PBMCs. The receptors originated from a woman aged 18-29 years in good health and CMV-seropositive. The CDR3 runs from the conserved cysteine through the conserved F or W. D genes are given only for firm matches. Rows give clone size only sometimes, using once, few, many, or a class for an expanded clone.

J,V,size,D,DNA,CDR3
TRBJ2-5,TRBV7-6,.,.,TGTGCCAGCAGCTTAGTCGGGGGGGAGACAGGGGGCCAAGAGACCCAGTACTTC,CASSLVGGETGGQETQYF
TRBJ1-1,TRBV15,few,TRBD1,TGTGCCACCAGCAGACAGTGGACCGGGACAGGGGAACGGACTGAAGCTTTCTTT,CATSRQWTGTGERTEAFF
TRBJ2-5,TRBV6-5,once,.,TGTGCCAGCAGCAGGGACAGGCGGGGGGAGACCCAGTACTTC,CASSRDRRGETQYF
TRBJ2-1,TRBV19,.,.,TGTGCCAGTAGTATTCCGCTATCCTACAATGAGCAGTTCTTC,CASSIPLSYNEQFF
TRBJ2-1,TRBV11-2,.,.,TGTGCCAGCAGCTTATCGGCAGGGTTGAATGAGCAGTTCTTC,CASSLSAGLNEQFF
TRBJ2-4,TRBV6-1,.,.,TGTGCCAGCAGTGAAGCGCGCGGGGCCTCCCAGTACTTC,CASSEARGASQYF
TRBJ2-7,TRBV9,.,.,TGTGCCAGCAGCGTAGATCCAGGGGCCCGCTACGAGCAGTACTTC,CASSVDPGARYEQYF
TRBJ1-1,TRBV6-1,.,TRBD1,TGTGCCAGCAGGGGGGGCAGGGGGGACACTGAAGCTTTCTTT,CASRGGRGDTEAFF
TRBJ2-2,TRBV19,few,TRBD1,TGTGCGAGTAAAGGACAGGGTGCCGGGGAGCTGTTTTTT,CASKGQGAGELFF
TRBJ1-6,TRBV6-5,.,TRBD1,TGTGCCAGCAGCAGCACAGGGGGAGGTTCACCCCTCCACTTT,CASSSTGGGSPLHF
TRBJ2-1,TRBV9,.,TRBD1,TGTGCCAGCAGCGTGACAGGGGGCAATGAGCAGTTCTTC,CASSVTGGNEQFF
TRBJ2-7,TRBV6-5,.,.,TGTGCCAGCAGTTACTCGTGGGGACTGGGGGCCTACGAGCAGTACTTC,CASSYSWGLGAYEQYF
TRBJ2-3,TRBV7-2,.,TRBD2,TGTGCCAGCAGCGGAATGGGGCGGGGGGGCACAGATACGCAGTATTTT,CASSGMGRGGTDTQYF
TRBJ2-7,TRBV29-1,.,TRBD1,TGCAGCGTCCCGTGGGGACAGGGTTCCTACGAGCAGTACTTC,CSVPWGQGSYEQYF
TRBJ2-1,TRBV4-1,few,TRBD1,TGCGCCAGCAGTCGATTGGTCGAACAGGGGTTCAATGAGCAGTTCTTC,CASSRLVEQGFNEQFF
TRBJ2-5,TRBV5-1,few,.,TGCGCCAGCAGCCCGAGAGAGCTGGAGACCCAGTACTTC,CASSPRELETQYF
TRBJ2-3,TRBV9,.,.,TGTGCCAGCAGCGTAGATTGGCGGGCTATAGATACGCAGTATTTT,CASSVDWRAIDTQYF
TRBJ2-3,TRBV5-1,.,.,TGCGCCAGCAGCTTTTGGCCCCGGGACACGGAAGGCACAGATACGCAGTATTTT,CASSFWPRDTEGTDTQYF
TRBJ1-1,TRBV5-1,few,TRBD1,TGCGCCAGCAGCCCACCGGGACAGATGAACACTGAAGCTTTCTTT,CASSPPGQMNTEAFF
TRBJ1-3,TRBV18,.,.,TGTGCCAGCTCACCTATCTCTGGAAACACCATATATTTT,CASSPISGNTIYF
TRBJ2-7,TRBV6-1,.,.,TGTGCCAGCAGTGATGATGCGGGGCGCTCTTCCGAGCAGTACTTC,CASSDDAGRSSEQYF
TRBJ2-3,TRBV19,.,.,TGTGCCAGTAGTTTCCTGGTAAAGGGGGGCACAGATACGCAGTATTTT,CASSFLVKGGTDTQYF
TRBJ1-1,TRBV19,.,.,TGTGCCAGTGCCGACAGGAACACTGAAGCTTTCTTT,CASADRNTEAFF
TRBJ2-1,TRBV29-1,.,.,TGCAGCGTGGGTGCAGGAGGCCCTGAGCAGTTCTTC,CSVGAGGPEQFF
TRBJ2-1,TRBV5-1,.,.,TGCGCCAGCAAGCTTGGGGGCGGGGGAAACAATGAGCAGTTCTTC,CASKLGGGGNNEQFF
TRBJ2-2,TRBV19,few,.,TGTGCCAGTAGCCACAGGGGAGGCGGGGAGCTGTTTTTT,CASSHRGGGELFF
TRBJ2-7,TRBV6-5,.,.,TGTGCCAGCAGTTACTCGTACTCCTCCTACGAGCAGTACTTC,CASSYSYSSYEQYF
TRBJ1-1,TRBV5-4,.,.,TGTGCCAGCAGCTTGGCAGGTGTTCCTGAAGCTTTCTTT,CASSLAGVPEAFF
TRBJ2-1,TRBV2,few,TRBD2,TGTGCCAGCAGCCCGACTAGCGGGGGGGCCGTACCCTCCGGTGAGCAGTTCTTC,CASSPTSGGAVPSGEQFF
TRBJ1-6,TRBV5-1,few,TRBD1,TGCGCCAGCAGCTTCGGGGACAGGGTATTGTCACCCCTCCACTTT,CASSFGDRVLSPLHF
TRBJ2-1,TRBV28,once,TRBD2,TGTGCCAGCAGTCCCGTACTAGCGTATGAGCAGTTCTTC,CASSPVLAYEQFF
TRBJ1-2,TRBV6-1,few,.,TGTGCCAGCAGATTAGGGGTGAACTATGGCTACACCTTC,CASRLGVNYGYTF
TRBJ1-6,TRBV2,.,.,TGTGCCAGCAGTGGGGAGGGACGAGGTAATTCACCCCTCCACTTT,CASSGEGRGNSPLHF
TRBJ1-1,TRBV5-1,.,.,TGCGCCAGCAGCTTGTTCACCGGAGGTACTGAAGCTTTCTTT,CASSLFTGGTEAFF
TRBJ1-4,TRBV5-5,.,.,TGTGCCAGCAGCTTCTATGGAGGGGAAAAACTGTTTTTT,CASSFYGGEKLFF
TRBJ2-3,TRBV2,.,.,TGTGCCAGCAGTGTTGGTTGGACTAGCACAGATACGCAGTATTTT,CASSVGWTSTDTQYF
TRBJ1-3,TRBV7-2,.,TRBD1,TGTGCCAGCAGCTTAGTAACAGGGGGTGACACCATATATTTT,CASSLVTGGDTIYF
TRBJ2-2,TRBV4-3,few,TRBD2,TGCGCCAGCAGCCAAGAAGCGCGGGGGGGAGGTACCGGGGAGCTGTTTTTT,CASSQEARGGGTGELFF
TRBJ1-1,TRBV2,few,.,TGTGCCAGCAGTGGAGGGGGGGGCGCCGCCTTTGAAGCTTTCTTT,CASSGGGGAAFEAFF
TRBJ1-1,TRBV15,.,TRBD1,TGTGCCACCAGCAGACCGGGACAGGGGAACACTGAAGCTTTCTTT,CATSRPGQGNTEAFF
TRBJ1-6,TRBV7-2,.,TRBD1,TGTGCCAGCAGCTTAGCAGGGGGCCGGGGTAATTCACCCCTCCACTTT,CASSLAGGRGNSPLHF
TRBJ2-5,TRBV6-5,.,TRBD1,TGTGCCAGCAGTCCGGACAGGGGGCGTGAGACCCAGTACTTC,CASSPDRGRETQYF
TRBJ1-2,TRBV30,once,.,TGTGCCTGGAGTGTATTCGGGAATGGCTACACCTTC,CAWSVFGNGYTF
TRBJ2-7,TRBV5-1,.,TRBD2,TGCGCCAGCAGCTTGGCCACGGGAGGGGCCTACGAGCAGTACTTC,CASSLATGGAYEQYF
TRBJ1-1,TRBV5-1,.,.,TGCGCCAGCAGCTTCCAGACAGCGAACACTGAAGCTTTCTTT,CASSFQTANTEAFF
TRBJ1-1,TRBV2,.,.,TGTGCCAGCAGTGGAAAAGGGAGGAACACTGAAGCTTTCTTT,CASSGKGRNTEAFF
TRBJ2-5,TRBV27,.,.,TGTGCCAGCAAGATGGGGGGGGCGGGTGAGCAGTACTTC,CASKMGGAGEQYF
TRBJ2-1,TRBV7-2,.,TRBD2,TGTGCCAGCAGCTTGAGCGGGGCTAATGAGCAGTTCTTC,CASSLSGANEQFF
TRBJ2-2,TRBV11-2,.,.,TGTGCCAGCAGCTTACTCGGGGGCACCGGGGAGCTGTTTTTT,CASSLLGGTGELFF
TRBJ1-3,TRBV4-1,.,.,TGCGCCAGCAGCCAAGAGGGAGGATCTGGAAACACCATATATTTT,CASSQEGGSGNTIYF